This T cell receptor (beta chain) was documented in a study of T cell responses to AZD1222 COVID-19 vaccine. As for the study in general: Second doses at about 4 or about 12 weeks were pooled.

On this clone: Its specificity is unknown.

Overall study findings and caveats: Compared with day 0, the breadth and depth of the Spike-specific TCR repertoire rose significantly after two doses of AZD1222. Only a handful of AZD1222 recipients, more than 5 in all, had baseline seropositivity. Donors were largely white British and mainly female; clonal diversity was possibly underestimated.

This table comes from immunoSEQ multiplex PCR, and its TCRdb copy is limited to in-frame clones, with some not included. This sample has roughly 86,000 clones, with around 87% found just once. J was trimmed by 4 bases and V by 0 bases; bases with no gene match: 2. Per germline, CDR1 MNHNS and CDR2 SASEGT. The CDR3 extends over 15 amino acids. This sample comprised peripheral blood, obtained on day 0 of AZD1222 vaccination. This chain links TRBV6-1 with TRBJ2-7; 11 bases are shared with TRBD1. This receptor was identified in an adult in good health. For the CDR3, the DNA is TGTGCCAGCAGTGAAGCCGGGACAGGGGGATACGAGCAGTACTTC. It codes for CASSEAGTGGYEQYF.